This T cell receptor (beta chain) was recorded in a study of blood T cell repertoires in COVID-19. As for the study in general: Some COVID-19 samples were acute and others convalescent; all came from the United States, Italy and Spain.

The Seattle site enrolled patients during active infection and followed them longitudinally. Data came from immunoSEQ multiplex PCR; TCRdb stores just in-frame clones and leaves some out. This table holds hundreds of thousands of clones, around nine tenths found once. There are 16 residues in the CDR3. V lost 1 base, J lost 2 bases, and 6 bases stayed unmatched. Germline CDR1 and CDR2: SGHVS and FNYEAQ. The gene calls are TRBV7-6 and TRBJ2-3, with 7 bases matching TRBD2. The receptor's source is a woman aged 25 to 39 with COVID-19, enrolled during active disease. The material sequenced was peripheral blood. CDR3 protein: CASSLEWGGNTDTQYF. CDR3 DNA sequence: TGTGCCAGCAGCTTAGAGTGGGGGGGAAACACAGATACGCAGTATTTT.